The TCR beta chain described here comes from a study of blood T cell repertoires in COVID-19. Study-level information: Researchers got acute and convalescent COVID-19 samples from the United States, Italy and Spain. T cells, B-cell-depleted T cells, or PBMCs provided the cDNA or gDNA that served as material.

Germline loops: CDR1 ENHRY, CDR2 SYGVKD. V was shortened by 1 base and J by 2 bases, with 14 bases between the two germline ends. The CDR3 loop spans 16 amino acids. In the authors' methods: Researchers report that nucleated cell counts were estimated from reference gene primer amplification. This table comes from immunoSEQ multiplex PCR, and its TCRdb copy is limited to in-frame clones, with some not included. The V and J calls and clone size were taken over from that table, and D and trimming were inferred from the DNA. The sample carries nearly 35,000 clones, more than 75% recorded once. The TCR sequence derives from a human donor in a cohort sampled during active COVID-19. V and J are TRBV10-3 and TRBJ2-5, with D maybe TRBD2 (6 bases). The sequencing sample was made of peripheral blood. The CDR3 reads CAISEYGLWGQETQYF. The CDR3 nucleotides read TGTGCCATCAGTGAGTATGGACTATGGGGGCAAGAGACCCAGTACTTC.